The text below deals with one T cell receptor (beta chain). Its target is unknown. Some clones are missing from TCRdb's copy, which holds only in-frame ones; the method was immunoSEQ multiplex PCR. The sample shows just over 2,000,000 clones, over 85% of them seen only once. Donors, healthy HIV-negative adults, lacked recent acute infections or vaccinations. Memory CD4+ cells were the fraction left after CD45RA+ naive selection. The source of the sample is a study of shared clonotypes between healthy human individuals. Study observations and caveats: Blood was the sole source, and tissue repertoires probably differ.

The CDR3 spans 13 residues. Germline CDR1 reads SGHRS; CDR2 reads YFSETQ. Trimming left V 3 bases short and J 2 bases short, with 9 bases between. Source material: naive CD4+ T cells sorted from blood. Noted subset: CD45RA+ positively selected. The receptor's source is a man aged 18 to 30 in good health. The chain employs TRBV5-1 and TRBJ2-7; D not certain. CDR3 sequence: CASSWQETYEQYF. In nucleotides, the CDR3 is TGCGCCAGCAGCTGGCAGGAGACCTACGAGCAGTACTTC.